A single sample gave rise to the 4 T cell receptor beta chains below, sequenced in a study of cytomegalovirus exposure and HLA in healthy donors. Primers for the PCR totalled 60 Vbeta and 13 Jbeta. TCRdb's table, derived via immunoSEQ multiplex PCR, lists solely in-frame clones and lacks some. In total, the table holds tens of thousands of clones. The sequencing sample was made of PBMCs. The receptors come from a woman in her thirties in good health and CMV-seropositive.

The chain joins TRBV6-4 to TRBJ2-2; a weak D match, TRBD1 (6 bases). The V gene's germline CDR1 is MRHNA and CDR2 SNTAGT. There are 13 residues in the CDR3. Trimming took 6 bases from V and 5 from J, leaving 10 bases between them. The DNA for the CDR3 is TGTGCCAGCAGAGCAGGGGAGACCGGGGAGCTGTTTTTT. Translation gives CASRAGETGELFF.

This chain uses TRBV5-1 with TRBJ2-2; perhaps TRBD2 as D (6 bases). The CDR3 is 15 residues long. Germline CDR1 reads SGHRS; CDR2 reads YFSETQ. V lost 0 bases, J lost 2 bases, and 8 bases lay in between. CDR3 sequence reads: CASSLAGSNTGELFF. The CDR3, as DNA: TGCGCCAGCAGCTTGGCCGGGAGCAACACCGGGGAGCTGTTTTTT. The variable domain in full, completed from reference TRBV5-1 and TRBJ2-2, reads KAGVTQTPRYLIKTRGQQVTLSCSPISGHRSVSWYQQTPGQGLQFLFEYFSETQRNKGNFPGRFSGRQFSNSRSEMNVSTLELGDSALYLCASSLAGSNTGELFFGEGSRLTVL.

The chain recombines TRBV7-8 with TRBJ2-3; D ambiguous. The V end lost 3 bases, the J end lost 10 bases, and 8 bases lay between the germline ends. Germline V gene lookup returns CDR1 SGHVS and CDR2 FQNEAQ. The CDR3 contains 11 residues. The CDR3 DNA is TGTGCCAGCAGCTTGAATGGCCCGCAGTATTTT. Its translation is CASSLNGPQYF.

The V call is TRBV28, the J call TRBJ1-1, with a weak D call TRBD1 (5 bases). Germline V gene lookup returns CDR1 MDHEN and CDR2 SYDVKM. There are 14 residues in the CDR3. Trimming shortened V by 3 bases and J by 6 bases, and 14 bases separated the two germline ends. The CDR3 here is CASSFPPQGPEAFF. CDR3 nucleotides: TGTGCCAGCAGTTTCCCCCCCCAGGGTCCTGAAGCTTTCTTT.